This T cell receptor (beta chain) was retrieved from a study of CD8 T cells in Susac syndrome. The CDR3 length is 10 residues. V was cut by 2 bases and J by 6 bases, with 3 bases left in between. Germline CDR1 is SQVTM and CDR2 is ANQGSEA. CD8+ and CD4+ T cells from blood underwent TCR beta sequencing. The multiple sclerosis controls were treatment-naive patients affected by stable or active relapsing-remitting disease. The authors reverse transcribed about 0.45 to 1 ug RNA with random hexamers. immunoSEQ multiplex PCR amplified TCR beta CDR3 across 54 Vbeta, 13 Jbeta. One entry per CDR3 protein, called by TCRdb with MiXCR from the immunoSEQ multiplex PCR reads. Seen here are about 66,000 distinct CDR3 sequences, just under 95% observed once, and the top ten hold around 0.6%.

This clonotype was obtained from a human donor with multiple sclerosis. Source material: CD8+ T cells from PBMCs. The V and J genes are TRBV29-1 and TRBJ2-3; D gene ambiguous. This CDR3 is CSVELDTQYF. Here the CDR3 DNA reads TGCAGCGTTGAATTGGATACGCAGTATTTT.